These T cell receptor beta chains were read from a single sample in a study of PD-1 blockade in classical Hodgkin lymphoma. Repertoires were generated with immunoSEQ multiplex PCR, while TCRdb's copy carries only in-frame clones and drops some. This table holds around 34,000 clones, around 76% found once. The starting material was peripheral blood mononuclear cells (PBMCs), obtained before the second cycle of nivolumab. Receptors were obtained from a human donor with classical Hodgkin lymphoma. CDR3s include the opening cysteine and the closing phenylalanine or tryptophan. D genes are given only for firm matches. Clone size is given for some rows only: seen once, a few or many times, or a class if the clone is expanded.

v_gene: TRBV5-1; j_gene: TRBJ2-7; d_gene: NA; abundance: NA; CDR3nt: TGCGCCAGCAGCCTTGGGTATCAGAAGACCTACGAGCAGTACTTC; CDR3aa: CASSLGYQKTYEQYF
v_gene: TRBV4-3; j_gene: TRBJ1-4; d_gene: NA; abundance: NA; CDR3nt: TGCGCCAGCAGCCAATGGGGGGCAGGCCAAGGGGAAAAACTGTTTTTT; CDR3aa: CASSQWGAGQGEKLFF
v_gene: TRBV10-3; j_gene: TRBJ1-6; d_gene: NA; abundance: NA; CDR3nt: TGTGCCATCAGAGAGAGCTCCTATAATTCACCCCTCCACTTT; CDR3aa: CAIRESSYNSPLHF
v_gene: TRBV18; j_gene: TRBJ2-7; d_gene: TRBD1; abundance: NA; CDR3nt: TGTGCCAGCTCACCCAGGGACAGGGTTTATCGGGGCTCCTACGAGCAGTACTTC; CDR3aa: CASSPRDRVYRGSYEQYF
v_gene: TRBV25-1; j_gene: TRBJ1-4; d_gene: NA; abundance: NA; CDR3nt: TGTGCCAGCAGTGAGCGGGGGCGCGATGAAAAACTGTTTTTT; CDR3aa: CASSERGRDEKLFF
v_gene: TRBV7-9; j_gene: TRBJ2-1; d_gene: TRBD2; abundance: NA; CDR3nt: TGTGCCAGCAGCTTAGATCCTAGCGGGGGCGGGAATGAGCAGTTCTTC; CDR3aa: CASSLDPSGGGNEQFF
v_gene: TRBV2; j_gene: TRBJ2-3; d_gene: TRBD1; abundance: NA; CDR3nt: TGTGCCAGCGGACAGGGGGCCCGCACAGATACGCAGTATTTT; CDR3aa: CASGQGARTDTQYF
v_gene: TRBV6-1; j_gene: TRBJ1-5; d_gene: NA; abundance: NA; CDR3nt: TGTGCCAGCAGGGACCGACGCAATCAGCCCCAGCATTTT; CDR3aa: CASRDRRNQPQHF
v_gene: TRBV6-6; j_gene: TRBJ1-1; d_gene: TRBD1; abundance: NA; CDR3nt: TGTGCCAGCAGAGGGCGAGACAGGGATCGCACTGAAGCTTTCTTT; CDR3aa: CASRGRDRDRTEAFF
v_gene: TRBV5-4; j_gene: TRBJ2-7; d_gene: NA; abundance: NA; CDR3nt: TGTGCCAGCAGCTTGACAGGGAACGAGCAGTACTTC; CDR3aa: CASSLTGNEQYF
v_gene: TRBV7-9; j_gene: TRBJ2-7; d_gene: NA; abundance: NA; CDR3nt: TGTGCCAGCAGCTTAGCGCCGCTGGACGAGCAGTACTTC; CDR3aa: CASSLAPLDEQYF
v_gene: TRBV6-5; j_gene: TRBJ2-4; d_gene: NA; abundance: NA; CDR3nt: TGTGCCAGCAGTTACTCCGTCTACAAAAACATTCAGTACTTC; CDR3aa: CASSYSVYKNIQYF
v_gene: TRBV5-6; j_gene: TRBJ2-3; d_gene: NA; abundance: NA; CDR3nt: TGTGCCAGCAGCTTGGGACAGGCCGAGGGAGATACGCAGTATTTT; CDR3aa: CASSLGQAEGDTQYF
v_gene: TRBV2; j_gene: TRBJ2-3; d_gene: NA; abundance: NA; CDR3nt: TGTGCCAGCAGTGTGCACTCGACAGATACGCAGTATTTT; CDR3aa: CASSVHSTDTQYF
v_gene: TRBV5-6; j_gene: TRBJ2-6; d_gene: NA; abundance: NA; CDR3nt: TGTGCCAGCAGCTTCCGAGGGGGGGCTGGGGCCAACGTCCTGACTTTC; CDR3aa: CASSFRGGAGANVLTF
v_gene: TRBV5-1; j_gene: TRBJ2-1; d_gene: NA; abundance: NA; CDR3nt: TGCGCCAGCAGCGTACAGGGCAATGAGCAGTTCTTC; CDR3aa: CASSVQGNEQFF
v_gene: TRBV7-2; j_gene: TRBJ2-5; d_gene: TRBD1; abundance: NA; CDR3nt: TGTGCCAGCAGCCCCAGGGGGCTCCAAGAGACCCAGTACTTC; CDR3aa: CASSPRGLQETQYF
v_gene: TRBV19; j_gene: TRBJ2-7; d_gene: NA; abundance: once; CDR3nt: TGTGCCAGTAATCCCCGGGACGGATCCTACGAGCAGTACTTC; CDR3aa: CASNPRDGSYEQYF
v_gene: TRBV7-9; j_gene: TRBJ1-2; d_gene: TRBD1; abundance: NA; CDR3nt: TGTGCCAGCAGCTTAGCGGAGGAAGGGGGCAGTCGTAGCTATGGCTACACCTTC; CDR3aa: CASSLAEEGGSRSYGYTF
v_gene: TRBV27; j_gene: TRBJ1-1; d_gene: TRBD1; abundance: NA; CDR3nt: TGTGCCAGCAGTTACGGGACAGGGGACTTTATTGAAGCTTTCTTT; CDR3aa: CASSYGTGDFIEAFF
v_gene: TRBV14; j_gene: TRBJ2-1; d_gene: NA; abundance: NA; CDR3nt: TGTGCCAGCAGCCGCGGACTGGGTTCCTACAATGAGCAGTTCTTC; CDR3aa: CASSRGLGSYNEQFF
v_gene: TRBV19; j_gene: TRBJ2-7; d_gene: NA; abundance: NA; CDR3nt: TGTGCCAGTAGTCTCGCAACAGGGCCGTCCTACGAGCAGTACTTC; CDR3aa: CASSLATGPSYEQYF
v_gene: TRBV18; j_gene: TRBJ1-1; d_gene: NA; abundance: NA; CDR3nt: TGTGCCAGCTCACCACCCCCCACTGAGAACACTGAAGCTTTCTTT; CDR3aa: CASSPPPTENTEAFF
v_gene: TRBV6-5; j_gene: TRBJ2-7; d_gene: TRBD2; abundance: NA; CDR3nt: TGTGCCAGCAGTTACGATAGCGGGACGGGGGAGCAGTACTTC; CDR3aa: CASSYDSGTGEQYF
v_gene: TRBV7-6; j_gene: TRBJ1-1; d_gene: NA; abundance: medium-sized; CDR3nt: TGTGCCAGCAGCCCCGGGACCACCAAAGGGAACACTGAAGCTTTCTTT; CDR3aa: CASSPGTTKGNTEAFF
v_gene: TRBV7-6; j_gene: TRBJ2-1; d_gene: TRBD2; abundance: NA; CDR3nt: TGTGCCAGCAGCCCAAGGACTAGCGGGGGGATGAATGAGCAGTTCTTC; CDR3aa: CASSPRTSGGMNEQFF